The 20 T cell receptor beta chains presented below share a single source sample, sequenced in a study of blood T cell repertoires in COVID-19. Method: immunoSEQ multiplex PCR; TCRdb's copy keeps in-frame clones and lacks some. The data contain 200,000 to 300,000 clones, about 91% of them singletons. The specimen was peripheral blood. These receptors were collected from a person aged 18 to 30 with COVID-19, enrolled during active disease.

The chain recombines TRBV28 with TRBJ2-7, with D possibly matching TRBD1 (6 bases). The CDR3 is 12 residues long. With 5 bases removed from V and 6 bases from J, the gap between germline ends came to 11 bases. CDR1 is MDHEN, CDR2 SYDVKM, per germline. CDR3 sequence reads: CASSRDKLEQYF. In nucleotides, the CDR3 is TGTGCCAGCAGTCGGGACAAACTCGAGCAGTACTTC. Combining the CDR3 with reference TRBV28 and TRBJ2-7 gives the whole variable domain DVKVTQSSRYLVKRTGEKVFLECVQDMDHENMFWYRQDPGLGLRLIYFSYDVKMKEKGDIPEGYSVSREKKERFSLILESASTNQTSMYLCASSRDKLEQYFGPGTRLTVT.

The chain joins TRBV5-1 to TRBJ2-7; 9 nucleotides agree with TRBD1. The CDR3 loop spans 14 amino acids. The germline V gene encodes CDR1 SGHRS and CDR2 YFSETQ. Trimming removed 3 bases from V and 3 bases from J; junction bases left unmatched: 4. CDR3 amino acids: CASSWGTGSYEQYF. The CDR3 nucleotides are TGCGCCAGCAGCTGGGGGACAGGGAGCTACGAGCAGTACTTC.

The CDR3 loop reads CASSLGGVEQYF. CDR3 sequence (DNA): TGTGCCAGTAGTCTAGGGGGAGTCGAGCAGTACTTC. The chain is built from TRBV19 and TRBJ2-7, with D perhaps matching TRBD1 (6 bases). Germline loops: CDR1 LNHDA, CDR2 SQIVND (reference sequence). Between the trimmed V and J ends, which lost 5 bases and 6 bases, there was a span of 11 bases. This CDR3 is 12 amino acids long.

J is TRBJ2-7 and V is TRBV18; the match to TRBD2 covers 10 bases. CDR3 size: 14 residues. In germline, CDR1 is KGHSH, CDR2 LQKENI. The V segment lost 4 bases and the J segment 5 bases; nucleotides outside the gene matches: 5. CDR3 nucleotide sequence: TGTGCCAGCTCACGACTAACTAGCGGGGACGAGCAGTACTTC. Its translation is CASSRLTSGDEQYF.

The CDR3 DNA sequence: TGTGCCAGCAGCCCCTACGACAGGGGTATGAACACTGAAGCTTTCTTT. Protein product: CASSPYDRGMNTEAFF. The chain links TRBV7-2 to TRBJ1-1; 8 positions agree with TRBD1. The length of the CDR3 is 16 residues. Germline lookup yields CDR1 SGHTA and CDR2 FQGNSA. V gave up 5 bases and J gave up 0 bases; unmatched junction bases: 8.

V gene TRBV19 combines with J gene TRBJ2-1, with a tentative D call TRBD2 (5 bases). The ends were cut back, 6 bases at V and 1 base at J, with 13 bases in the middle. Germline CDR1 reads LNHDA; CDR2 reads SQIVND (reference sequence). The CDR3 runs to 15 residues. The CDR3 nucleotides are TGTGCCAGTAGCCCGACCCGGGAATCCTACAATGAGCAGTTCTTC. Amino acids: CASSPTRESYNEQFF. Filled out from reference TRBV19 and TRBJ2-1, the complete variable domain reads DGGITQSPKYLFRKEGQNVTLSCEQNLNHDAMYWYRQDPGQGLRLIYYSQIVNDFQKGDIAEGYSVSREKKESFPLTVTSAQKNPTAFYLCASSPTRESYNEQFFGPGTRLTVL.

This chain connects TRBV9 to TRBJ2-1; TRBD1 agrees at 7 bases. In germline, CDR1 is SGDLS, CDR2 YYNGEE. Losses at the gene ends were 4 bases for V and 4 bases for J; bases not matched to a gene: 14. The CDR3 contains 17 residues. As DNA, the CDR3 is TGTGCCAGCAGCTTCCCACAGGGGCCGGTTTGGTACAATGAGCAGTTCTTC. It yields the protein CASSFPQGPVWYNEQFF. The full variable domain, in which reference TRBV9 and TRBJ2-1 provide the parts outside the CDR3, is DSGVTQTPKHLITATGQRVTLRCSPRSGDLSVYWYQQSLDQGLQFLIQYYNGEERAKGNILERFSAQQFPDLHSELNLSSLELGDSALYFCASSFPQGPVWYNEQFFGPGTRLTVL.

The table lists this clone with a few counts. The CDR3 DNA reads as TGTGCCAGCAGCCTGATACAGGGCGGCGGGGAGCTGTTTTTT. This translates into CASSLIQGGGELFF. The chain combines TRBV7-3 with TRBJ2-2; D is perhaps TRBD1 (6 bases). Germline V gene sequence: CDR1 SGHTA, CDR2 FQGTGA. V gave up 5 bases and J gave up 7 bases, with 14 bases separating them. The CDR3 contains 14 residues.

The chain links TRBV11-2 to TRBJ1-3, with TRBD1 as a possible D gene (5 bases). CDR3 size: 14 residues. The V gene lost 3 bases and the J gene lost 2 bases, with 8 bases spanning the gap. Looked up from germline, CDR1 is SGHAT and CDR2 is FQNNGV. The CDR3 sequence: CASSFDRTGNTIYF. The CDR3 region has the DNA TGTGCCAGCAGCTTCGACAGAACTGGAAACACCATATATTTT. Variable domain in full (rest from reference TRBV11-2 and TRBJ1-3): EAGVAQSPRYKIIEKRQSVAFWCNPISGHATLYWYQQILGQGPKLLIQFQNNGVVDDSQLPKDRFSAERLKGVDSTLKIQPAKLEDSAVYLCASSFDRTGNTIYFGEGSWLTVV.

A remark on this clone: Germline and junction disagree at one end, which may indicate a read error. The chain has TRBV9 and TRBJ1-2; D unresolved. Germline-derived CDR1 and CDR2 are SGDLS and YYNGEE. The CDR3 spans 19 residues. The CDR3 here is CASSVGLYVRPAGNFGYTF. CDR3 bases: TGTGCCAGCAGCGTAGGATTGTACGTACGTCCAGCCGGGAACTTTGGCTACACCTTC.

V gene TRBV19 combines with J gene TRBJ2-1; the match to TRBD2 covers 11 bases. The CDR3 has 15 amino acids. Losses at the gene ends were 5 bases for V and 4 bases for J; bases not matched to a gene: 4. In germline, CDR1 is LNHDA, CDR2 SQIVND (reference sequence). Here the CDR3 reads CASSWGLAAYNEQFF. CDR3 nucleotides: TGTGCCAGTAGTTGGGGACTAGCGGCTTACAATGAGCAGTTCTTC.

This clone appeared a few times. The rearrangement uses TRBV4-1 and TRBJ1-2; D possibly corresponds to TRBD1 (5 bases). This CDR3 is 15 amino acids long. Germline V lookup: CDR1 MGHRA, CDR2 YSYEKL. V shed 1 base and J shed 3 bases, with 12 bases lying between them. CDR3 nucleotides: TGCGCCAGCAGCCAAGGGGCCGGGGACTACTATGGCTACACCTTC. Amino acid sequence: CASSQGAGDYYGYTF.

J is TRBJ2-7 and V is TRBV7-9; 8 bases are shared with TRBD1. The length of the CDR3 is 14 residues. V shed 3 bases, J shed 2 bases, and the junction held 3 bases outside the gene matches. Germline-derived CDR1 and CDR2 are SEHNR and FQNEAQ (reference sequence). The CDR3 nucleotides read TGTGCCAGCAGCTTCGGGACAGGCCCCTACGAGCAGTACTTC. This gives the protein CASSFGTGPYEQYF.

The chain has TRBV2 and TRBJ1-4; unclear D gene. The CDR3 loop spans 15 amino acids. V was clipped by 6 bases and J by 3 bases, with 14 bases between them. The germline CDR1 and CDR2 sequences are SNHLY and FYNNEI. The CDR3 reads CASRSSAAANEKLFF. Written as DNA, the CDR3 is TGTGCCAGCAGGAGCTCAGCGGCGGCTAATGAAAAACTGTTTTTT.

This clone was detected only once. The chain joins TRBV10-3 to TRBJ1-1, with D uncertain. Germline V gives CDR1 ENHRY, CDR2 SYGVKD. The V end lost 3 bases, the J end lost 6 bases, and 14 bases lay between the germline ends. CDR3 length: 14 amino acids. The CDR3 region is CAISDGVAAAEAFF. The CDR3 bases are TGTGCCATCAGTGACGGGGTAGCGGCGGCTGAAGCTTTCTTT.

J is TRBJ2-1 and V is TRBV28; 8 positions agree with TRBD2. Germline V lookup: CDR1 MDHEN, CDR2 SYDVKM. The CDR3 sequence is 13 residues long. The V segment lost 7 bases and the J segment 16 bases; nucleotides outside the gene matches: 15. The CDR3: CASKSQSSGGEFF. The CDR3 DNA reads as TGTGCCAGCAAATCCCAATCTTCCGGGGGGGAATTCTTC.

The chain joins TRBV7-9 to TRBJ1-2, with D perhaps TRBD1 (6 bases). In germline, CDR1 is SEHNR, CDR2 FQNEAQ (reference sequence). This CDR3 region has 13 residues. Deletions cut 5 bases from V and 4 bases from J, with 11 bases between. The CDR3 DNA reads TGTGCCAGCAGCCCGGGACATCTCTATGGCTACACCTTC. Translating gives CASSPGHLYGYTF.

J is TRBJ2-2 and V is TRBV6-6; D not certain. This CDR3 region has 14 residues. CDR1 is MNHNY and CDR2 is SVGAGI in the germline V gene (reference sequence). The V and J ends lost 8 bases and 2 bases respectively, with 12 bases between them. The CDR3 region has the DNA TGTGCCAGCCGTTCGGGTCATAACACCGGGGAGCTGTTTTTT. Translated, it gives CASRSGHNTGELFF.

The genes are TRBV5-1 and TRBJ2-1, with D uncertain. The CDR3 has 13 amino acids. Germline values: CDR1 SGHRS, CDR2 YFSETQ. V gave up 1 base and J gave up 4 bases, with 6 bases separating them. CDR3 protein: CASSLTSYNEQFF. Here the CDR3 DNA reads TGCGCCAGCAGCTTGACGAGTTACAATGAGCAGTTCTTC.

The chain combines TRBV4-2 with TRBJ2-1; 10 nucleotides align to TRBD1. Germline V gives CDR1 LGHNA, CDR2 YNFKEQ. This CDR3 region has 16 residues. The J segment lost 4 bases and the V segment lost 5 bases, leaving 8 bases of the junction unmatched. The CDR3 reads CASSEGTGALYNEQFF. CDR3 coding DNA: TGTGCCAGCAGCGAGGGGACAGGGGCTCTGTACAATGAGCAGTTCTTC.